This T cell receptor (beta chain) is from a study of spatial heterogeneity in lung cancer. General study results and limits: The appearance of ubiquitous expanded tumor TCRs in blood was greater at resection than follow-up.

V lost 6 bases, J lost 7 bases, and 12 bases lay in between. The CDR3 extends over 12 amino acids. The time point: sample taken at primary tumor resection. This clonotype was detected ten times or more. Antigen: not known. TCR cDNA molecules were tagged individually, and each one carried a unique molecular identifier. TCRdb used MiXCR to reprocess the 5' RACE reads, holding one entry per CDR3 protein. The sample carries approximately 25,000 distinct CDR3 sequences, 7% recorded once. This receptor was taken from a male donor with early-stage non-small cell lung cancer. The starting material was PBMCs, obtained at surgery. The chain is built from TRBV12-3 or TRBV12-4 and TRBJ2-5; TRBD2 is a possible D gene (6 bases). CDR3 coding DNA: TGTGCCAGCAGGGGGACTGTCGGGACCCAGTACTTC. This sequence encodes CASRGTVGTQYF.